A selection of T cell receptor beta chains follows, all from one sample in a study of beta chain features in type 1 diabetes. The method was immunoSEQ multiplex PCR; TCRdb's version includes in-frame clones alone and lacks a portion of them. This table has some 660,000 clones, over 12% appearing once. Sample: naive CD4+ T cells from blood. These receptors were taken from a man younger than 35 with type 1 diabetes. Both conserved end residues are trimmed from each CDR3. The order of the fields is J gene, V gene, clone size, CDR3 protein. Some rows mark clone size as missing; the rest say once, few, many or name a class of expanded clone.

TRBJ2-3,TRBV7-2,few,ASIGTSGSDTQY
TRBJ2-7,TRBV4-2,NA,ASSLSGGPSYEQY
TRBJ1-5,TRBV7-2,few,ASSLGVRDQPQH
TRBJ2-2,TRBV15,NA,ATSRLLNTGELF
TRBJ2-7,TRBV11-1,NA,ASSFTDEIYEQY
TRBJ2-2,TRBV7-2,few,ASRSQGNTGELF
TRBJ2-7,TRBV11-3,NA,ASSSQAGEQY
TRBJ2-5,TRBV30,NA,AWRKLAGEETQY
TRBJ2-3,TRBV6-5,NA,ASSPDGRRGDTQY
TRBJ2-5,TRBV18,few,ASSLGHQETQY
TRBJ2-7,TRBV28,NA,ATFGQGPSYEQY
TRBJ1-1,TRBV6-5,few,ASSYSGQGRTEAF
TRBJ1-2,TRBV6-5,few,ASRDGTGGYGYT
TRBJ1-1,TRBV2,NA,ATGGVFQTEAF
TRBJ2-7,TRBV9,NA,ASSPDRHEQY
TRBJ2-3,TRBV5-5,few,ASSLEGAGQY
TRBJ2-3,TRBV18,few,ASSRLRRATQGEDTQY
TRBJ1-2,TRBV5-6,NA,ASSLGAVNYGYT
TRBJ2-1,TRBV10-3,NA,AITGPSGGSSYNEQF
TRBJ2-7,TRBV18,few,ASSLSDRGLEQY
TRBJ2-3,TRBV7-2,few,ASSLVAGGLIITDTQY
TRBJ1-2,TRBV7-9,few,ASSYLGTDFYGYT
TRBJ1-3,TRBV5-6,NA,ASSFEQGLNTIY
TRBJ2-5,TRBV18,NA,ASSPPGVEETQY
TRBJ2-1,TRBV5-6,NA,ASSLGARPYNEQF
TRBJ1-5,TRBV2,NA,ASSEDAGNQPQH
TRBJ2-3,TRBV5-8,few,ASSLDKDTQY
TRBJ2-3,TRBV27,NA,ASYATPLSTDTQY
TRBJ2-3,TRBV5-1,NA,ASSPGDTQY
TRBJ2-4,TRBV9,NA,ASSGSGRNIQY
TRBJ1-4,TRBV30,NA,AWRDRGHEKLF
TRBJ2-7,TRBV23-1,few,ASSQGAGFTYEQY
TRBJ2-5,TRBV29-1,NA,SVAAGGLKTQY
TRBJ2-5,TRBV15,NA,ATSVGGPETQY
TRBJ1-1,TRBV25-1,NA,ASSTEGTPF
TRBJ1-6,TRBV15,NA,ATSRTPEGSPLH
TRBJ2-5,TRBV4-1,NA,ASSRDKNQETQY
TRBJ2-1,TRBV7-8,NA,ASSREVYNEQF
TRBJ2-5,TRBV5-4,few,ASSLGQGGETQY
TRBJ1-2,TRBV29-1,few,SVDKGGDGYT
TRBJ2-5,TRBV29-1,NA,SAGLGAGGQETQY
TRBJ2-5,TRBV29-1,few,SVAQGQETQY
TRBJ2-5,TRBV11-1,NA,ASSSGTSAGETQY